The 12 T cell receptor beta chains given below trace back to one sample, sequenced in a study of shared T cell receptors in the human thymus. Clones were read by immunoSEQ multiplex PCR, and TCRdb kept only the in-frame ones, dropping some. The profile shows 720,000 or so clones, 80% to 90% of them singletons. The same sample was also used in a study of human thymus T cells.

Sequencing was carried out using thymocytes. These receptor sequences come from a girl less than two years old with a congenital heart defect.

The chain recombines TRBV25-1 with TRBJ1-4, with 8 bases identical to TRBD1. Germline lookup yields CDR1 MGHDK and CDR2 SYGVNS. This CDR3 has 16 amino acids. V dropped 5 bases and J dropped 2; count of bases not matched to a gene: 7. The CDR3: CASSILQGATNEKLFF. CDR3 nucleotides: TGTGCCAGCAGTATTTTGCAGGGGGCTACTAATGAAAAACTGTTTTTT.

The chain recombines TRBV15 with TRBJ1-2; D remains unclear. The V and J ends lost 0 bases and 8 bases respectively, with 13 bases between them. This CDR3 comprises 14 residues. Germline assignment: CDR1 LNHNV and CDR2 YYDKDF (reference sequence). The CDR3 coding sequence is TGTGCCACCAGCAGAGATTGGGGAGGGAGAGGCTACACCTTC. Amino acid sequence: CATSRDWGGRGYTF.

This CDR3 is CASSVGVDRGPDNEQFF. The CDR3 DNA reads TGTGCCAGCAGCGTAGGGGTGGACAGGGGGCCCGACAATGAGCAGTTCTTC. The rearrangement links TRBV9 to TRBJ2-1, with TRBD1 matching 11 bases. Germline assignment: CDR1 SGDLS and CDR2 YYNGEE. V lost 0 bases to trimming and J lost 5 bases; unmatched junction nucleotides: 7. This CDR3 comprises 17 residues.

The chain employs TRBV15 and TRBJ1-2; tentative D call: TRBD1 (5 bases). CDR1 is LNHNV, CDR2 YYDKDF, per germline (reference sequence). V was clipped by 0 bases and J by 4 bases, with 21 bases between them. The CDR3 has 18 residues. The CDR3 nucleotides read TGTGCCACCAGCAGAGATCTGGGGCGCATGCTGGGCCTCTATGGCTACACCTTC. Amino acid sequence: CATSRDLGRMLGLYGYTF.

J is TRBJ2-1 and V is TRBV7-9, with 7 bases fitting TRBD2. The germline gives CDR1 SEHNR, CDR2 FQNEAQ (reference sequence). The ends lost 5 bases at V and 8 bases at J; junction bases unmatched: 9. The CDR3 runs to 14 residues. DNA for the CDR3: TGTGCCAGCAGCCGTAGCGGGTACCAGCATGAGCAGTTCTTC. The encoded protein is CASSRSGYQHEQFF.

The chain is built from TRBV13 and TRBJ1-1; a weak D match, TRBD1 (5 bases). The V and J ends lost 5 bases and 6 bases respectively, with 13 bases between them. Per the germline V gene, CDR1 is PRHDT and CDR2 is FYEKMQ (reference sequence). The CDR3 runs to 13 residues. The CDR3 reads CASSTRQSPEAFF. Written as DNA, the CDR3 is TGTGCCAGCAGCACCCGACAGAGCCCTGAAGCTTTCTTT.

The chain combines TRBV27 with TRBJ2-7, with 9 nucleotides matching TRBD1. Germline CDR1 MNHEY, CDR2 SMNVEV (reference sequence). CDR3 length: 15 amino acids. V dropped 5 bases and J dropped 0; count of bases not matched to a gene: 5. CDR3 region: CASSAHRGLSYEQYF. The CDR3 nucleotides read TGTGCCAGCAGTGCACACAGGGGGCTCTCCTACGAGCAGTACTTC.

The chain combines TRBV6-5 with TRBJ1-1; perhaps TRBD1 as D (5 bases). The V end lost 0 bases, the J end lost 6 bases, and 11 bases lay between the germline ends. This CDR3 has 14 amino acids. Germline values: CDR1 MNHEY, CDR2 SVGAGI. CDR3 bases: TGTGCCAGCAGTTACTCAGGAGGGGCGTCTGAAGCTTTCTTT. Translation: CASSYSGGASEAFF.

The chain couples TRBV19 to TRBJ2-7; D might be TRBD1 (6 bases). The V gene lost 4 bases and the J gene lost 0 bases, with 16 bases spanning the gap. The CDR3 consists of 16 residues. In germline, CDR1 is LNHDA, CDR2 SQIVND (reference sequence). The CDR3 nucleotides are TGTGCCAGTAGTAACACCGGACAGCATTCCTCCTACGAGCAGTACTTC. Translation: CASSNTGQHSSYEQYF. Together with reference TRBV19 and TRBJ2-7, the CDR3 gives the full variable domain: DGGITQSPKYLFRKEGQNVTLSCEQNLNHDAMYWYRQDPGQGLRLIYYSQIVNDFQKGDIAEGYSVSREKKESFPLTVTSAQKNPTAFYLCASSNTGQHSSYEQYFGPGTRLTVT.

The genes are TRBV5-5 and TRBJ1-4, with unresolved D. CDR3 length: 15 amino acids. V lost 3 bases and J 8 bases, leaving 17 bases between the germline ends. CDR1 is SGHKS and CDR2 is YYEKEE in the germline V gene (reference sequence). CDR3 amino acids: CASSSERVIREKLFF. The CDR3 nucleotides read TGTGCCAGCAGCTCGGAGCGGGTAATAAGGGAAAAACTGTTTTTT.

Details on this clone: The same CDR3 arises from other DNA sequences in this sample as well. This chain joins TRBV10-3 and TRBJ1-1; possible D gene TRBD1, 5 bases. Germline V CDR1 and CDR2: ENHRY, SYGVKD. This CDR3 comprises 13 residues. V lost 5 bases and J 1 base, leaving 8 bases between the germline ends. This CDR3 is CAISRGGNTEAFF. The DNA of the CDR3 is TGTGCCATCAGTCGGGGGGGGAACACTGAAGCTTTCTTT.

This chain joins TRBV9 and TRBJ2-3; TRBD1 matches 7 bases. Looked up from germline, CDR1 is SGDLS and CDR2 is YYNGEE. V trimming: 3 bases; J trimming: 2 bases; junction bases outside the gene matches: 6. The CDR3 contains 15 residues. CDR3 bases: TGTGCCAGCAGCGAGCGACAGGGCCTCACAGATACGCAGTATTTT. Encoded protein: CASSERQGLTDTQYF.